What follows are 18 T cell receptor beta chains derived from one specimen sequenced in a study of CXCR3-negative and CXCR3-positive naive CD8 T cells. Overall study findings and caveats: In CXCR3-positive naive cells, the TRB CDR3s were more hydrophobic than in CXCR3-negative naive cells.

Antigens of these TCRs are unknown. The study made its TRB cDNA libraries by 5' RACE, adding UMI labels. Following a re-call of the 5' RACE reads, TCRdb has one entry per CDR3 protein and lacks DNA. The specimen's table records approximately 90,000 distinct CDR3 sequences. Input material: naive CXCR3+ CD8+ T cells from blood. Subset given: CD45RO-CCR7+CD27+CD95- naive CD8+ T cells expressing CXCR3 (TNR3+). The source is a human donor in good health. Some clones in this sample may be carry-over from other donors' samples.

The J gene is TRBJ2-7, the V gene TRBV5-1; TCRdb lists TRBD1, though no DNA is available to test this call. CDR1 is SGHRS and CDR2 is YFSETQ in the germline V gene. The CDR3 totals 14 residues. The CDR3 sequence is CASSDVGTHYEQYF.

The V and J genes are TRBV5-1 and TRBJ2-1; TCRdb lists TRBD1, though no DNA is available to test this call. The CDR3 runs to 13 residues. Looked up from germline, CDR1 is SGHRS and CDR2 is YFSETQ. This CDR3 reads CASSPLFPGEQSF.

The J gene is TRBJ1-4, the V gene TRBV28; TCRdb's D call, TRBD1, is unchecked because there is no DNA. Germline loops: CDR1 MDHEN, CDR2 SYDVKM. The length of the CDR3 is 15 residues. The CDR3 here is CASSTLGGRKEKLFF. The complete variable domain, with remaining parts taken from reference TRBV28 and TRBJ1-4, reads DVKVTQSSRYLVKRTGEKVFLECVQDMDHENMFWYRQDPGLGLRLIYFSYDVKMKEKGDIPEGYSVSREKKERFSLILESASTNQTSMYLCASSTLGGRKEKLFFGSGTQLSVL.

This chain joins TRBV4-1 and TRBJ1-6; TCRdb reports TRBD1, a call that lacks DNA to check it against. The CDR3 is 15 amino acids. Germline CDR1 MGHRA, CDR2 YSYEKL. The CDR3 protein is CASSDRDTDNSPLHF.

The V gene is TRBV6-5, the J gene TRBJ2-7; the TRBD2 assignment by TCRdb is unverifiable without DNA. Germline CDR1 MNHEY, CDR2 SVGAGI. The CDR3 covers 16 residues. The chain's CDR3 is CASREKAGTPLKEQYF.

The chain has TRBV29-1 and TRBJ2-7. The CDR3 sequence is 11 residues long. Germline CDR1 reads SQVTM; CDR2 reads ANQGSEA. CDR3: CSVGEAYEQYF.

This chain uses TRBV7-3 with TRBJ1-5; checking the TCRdb D call of TRBD1 is not possible without DNA. CDR1 SGHTA and CDR2 FQGTGA come from the germline V gene. CDR3 length: 21 amino acids. The CDR3 loop is CASSLPWTDSRVGSSNQPQHF.

This chain uses TRBV18 with TRBJ1-4; TCRdb proposes TRBD1, but this gene call is untestable without DNA. The CDR3 extends over 14 amino acids. The V gene's germline CDR1 is KGHSH and CDR2 LQKENI. The CDR3 is CASSPGQGDEKLFF.

J is TRBJ2-3 and V is TRBV3-1; TCRdb's D call of TRBD2 is untestable without DNA. Germline V gene lookup returns CDR1 LGHDT and CDR2 YNNKEL (reference sequence). CDR3 length equals 15 residues. CDR3 sequence reads: CATLTTSGGADTQYF.

This chain uses TRBV7-8 with TRBJ2-3. This CDR3 has 16 amino acids. Germline V lookup: CDR1 SGHVS, CDR2 FQNEAQ. CDR3 amino acids: CASSFLGFGSTDTQYF.

Here the CDR3 reads CASSIAGTGAALSYEQYF. The V and J genes are TRBV28 and TRBJ2-7; the TRBD1 assignment by TCRdb is unverifiable without DNA. CDR1 and CDR2 from the germline V gene are MDHEN and SYDVKM. The CDR3 loop spans 18 amino acids.

The chain employs TRBV5-1 and TRBJ2-7; TCRdb outputs TRBD1, but without DNA this stays unchecked. Germline CDR1 reads SGHRS; CDR2 reads YFSETQ. The CDR3 is 15 residues long. The CDR3 region is CASSLVLDTYYEQYF.

The chain uses TRBV6-2 or TRBV6-3 and TRBJ2-1. Germline V gene sequence: CDR1 MNHEY, CDR2 SVGEGT. The CDR3 totals 12 residues. CDR3 region: CASSPSVDEQLF.

The CDR3 protein is CASSGWDRVETKYF. The chain joins TRBV7-9 to TRBJ2-5; no DNA is available, so the TRBD1 call from TCRdb remains unchecked. Germline V lookup: CDR1 SEHNR, CDR2 FQNEAQ (reference sequence). CDR3 length: 14 residues.

The rearrangement links TRBV4-3 to TRBJ2-7. CDR1 and CDR2 from the germline V gene are LGHNA and YSLEER. CDR3 length equals 14 residues. CDR3: CASSQQREVYEQYF.

The chain joins TRBV15 to TRBJ2-5; checking the TCRdb D call of TRBD1 is not possible without DNA. The CDR3 is made up of 15 amino acids. Germline CDR1 LNHNV, CDR2 YYDKDF (reference sequence). The CDR3 sequence: CATSTTNREQETQYF.

This chain links TRBV15 with TRBJ2-3; the D call of TRBD2 rests on TCRdb alone, since no DNA is present to check it. This CDR3 region has 15 residues. From germline, CDR1 is LNHNV and CDR2 YYDKDF (reference sequence). This chain's CDR3 is CATSRGGGTQDTQYF.

The V gene is TRBV6-5, the J gene TRBJ1-1; no DNA is available, so the TRBD1 call from TCRdb remains unchecked. The length of the CDR3 is 14 residues. From germline, CDR1 is MNHEY and CDR2 SVGAGI. The CDR3 loop reads CASSYSLGGTEAFF.